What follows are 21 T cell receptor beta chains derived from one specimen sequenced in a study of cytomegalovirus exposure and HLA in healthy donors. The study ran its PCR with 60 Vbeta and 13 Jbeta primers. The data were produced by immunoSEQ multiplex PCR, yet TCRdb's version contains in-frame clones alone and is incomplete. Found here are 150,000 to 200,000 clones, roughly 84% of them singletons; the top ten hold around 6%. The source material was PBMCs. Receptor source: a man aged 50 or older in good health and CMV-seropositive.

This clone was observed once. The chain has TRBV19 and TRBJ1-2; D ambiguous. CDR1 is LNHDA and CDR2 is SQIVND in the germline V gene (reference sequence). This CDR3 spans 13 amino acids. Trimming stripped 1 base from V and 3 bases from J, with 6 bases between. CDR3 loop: CASSIGLHYGYTF. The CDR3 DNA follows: TGTGCCAGTAGTATAGGACTCCACTATGGCTACACCTTC.

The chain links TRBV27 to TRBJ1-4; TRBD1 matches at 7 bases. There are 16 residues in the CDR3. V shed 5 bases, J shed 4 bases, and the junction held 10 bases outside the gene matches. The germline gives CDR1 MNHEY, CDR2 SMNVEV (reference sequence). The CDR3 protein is CASSPNVGQLNEKLFF. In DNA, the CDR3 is TGTGCCAGCAGTCCAAATGTGGGACAGCTTAATGAAAAACTGTTTTTT.

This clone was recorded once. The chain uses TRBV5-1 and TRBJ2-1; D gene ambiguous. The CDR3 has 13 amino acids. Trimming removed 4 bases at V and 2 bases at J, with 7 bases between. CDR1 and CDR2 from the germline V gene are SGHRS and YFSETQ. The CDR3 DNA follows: TGCGCCAGCAGCCCCGACACCTACAATGAGCAGTTCTTC. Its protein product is CASSPDTYNEQFF.

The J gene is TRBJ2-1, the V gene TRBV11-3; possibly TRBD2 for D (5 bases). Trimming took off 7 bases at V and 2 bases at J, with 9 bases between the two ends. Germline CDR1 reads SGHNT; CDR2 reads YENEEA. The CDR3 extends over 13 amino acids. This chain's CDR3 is CASMSGTYNEQFF. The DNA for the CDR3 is TGTGCCAGCATGAGCGGAACCTACAATGAGCAGTTCTTC.

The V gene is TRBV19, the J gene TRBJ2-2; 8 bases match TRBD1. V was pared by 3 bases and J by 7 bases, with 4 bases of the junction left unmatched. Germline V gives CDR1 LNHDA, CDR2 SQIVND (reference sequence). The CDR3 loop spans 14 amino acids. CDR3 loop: CASSMGTGNGELFF. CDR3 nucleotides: TGTGCCAGTAGTATGGGGACAGGAAACGGGGAGCTGTTTTTT.

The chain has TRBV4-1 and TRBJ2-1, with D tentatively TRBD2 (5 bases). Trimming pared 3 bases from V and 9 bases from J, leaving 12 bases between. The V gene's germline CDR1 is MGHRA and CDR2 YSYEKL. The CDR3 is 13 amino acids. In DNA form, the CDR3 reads TGCGCCAGCAGCCAGGGTGAGGGCCGTGAGCAGTTCTTC. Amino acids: CASSQGEGREQFF.

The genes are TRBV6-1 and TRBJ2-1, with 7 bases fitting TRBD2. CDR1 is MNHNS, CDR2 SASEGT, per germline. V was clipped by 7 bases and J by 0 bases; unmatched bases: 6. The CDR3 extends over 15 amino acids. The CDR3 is CASTEERDSYNEQFF. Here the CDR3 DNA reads TGTGCCAGCACCGAGGAGCGGGACTCCTACAATGAGCAGTTCTTC.

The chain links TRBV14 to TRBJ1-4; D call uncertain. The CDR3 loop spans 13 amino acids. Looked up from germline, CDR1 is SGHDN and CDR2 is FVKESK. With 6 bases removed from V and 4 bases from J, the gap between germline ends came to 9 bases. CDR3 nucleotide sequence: TGTGCCAGCAGGGGCCGATTTAATGAAAAACTGTTTTTT. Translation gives CASRGRFNEKLFF.

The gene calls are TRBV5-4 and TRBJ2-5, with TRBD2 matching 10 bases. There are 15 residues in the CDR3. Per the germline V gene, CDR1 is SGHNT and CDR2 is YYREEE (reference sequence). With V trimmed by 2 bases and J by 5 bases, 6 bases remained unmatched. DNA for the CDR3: TGTGCCAGCAGCTTACAGCGGGAGGGCCGGGAGACCCAGTACTTC. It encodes CASSLQREGRETQYF.

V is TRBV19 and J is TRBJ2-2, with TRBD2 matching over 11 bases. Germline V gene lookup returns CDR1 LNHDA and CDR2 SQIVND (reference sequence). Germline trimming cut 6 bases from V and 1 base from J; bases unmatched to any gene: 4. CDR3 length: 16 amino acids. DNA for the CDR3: TGTGCCAGTAGCAACCTAGCGGGAGGGAACACCGGGGAGCTGTTTTTT. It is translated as CASSNLAGGNTGELFF.

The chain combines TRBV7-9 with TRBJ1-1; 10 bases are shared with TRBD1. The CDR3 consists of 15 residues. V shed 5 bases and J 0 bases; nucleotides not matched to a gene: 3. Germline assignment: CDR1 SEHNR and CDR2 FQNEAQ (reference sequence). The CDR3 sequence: CASSRQGAVNTEAFF. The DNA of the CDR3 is TGTGCCAGCAGCCGACAGGGGGCCGTGAACACTGAAGCTTTCTTT.

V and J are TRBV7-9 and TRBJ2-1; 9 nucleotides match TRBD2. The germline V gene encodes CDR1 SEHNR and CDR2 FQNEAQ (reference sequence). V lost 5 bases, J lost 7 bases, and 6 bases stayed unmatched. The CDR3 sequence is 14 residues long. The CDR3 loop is CASSGLASTNEQFF. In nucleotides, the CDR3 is TGTGCCAGCAGCGGACTAGCGAGTACAAATGAGCAGTTCTTC.

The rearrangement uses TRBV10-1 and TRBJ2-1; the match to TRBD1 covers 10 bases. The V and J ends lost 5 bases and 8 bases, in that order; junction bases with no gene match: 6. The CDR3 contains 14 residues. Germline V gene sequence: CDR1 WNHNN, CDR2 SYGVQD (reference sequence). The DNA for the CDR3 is TGCGCCAGCAGTCCGACAGGGGGCTGGGATGAGCAGTTCTTC. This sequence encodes CASSPTGGWDEQFF.

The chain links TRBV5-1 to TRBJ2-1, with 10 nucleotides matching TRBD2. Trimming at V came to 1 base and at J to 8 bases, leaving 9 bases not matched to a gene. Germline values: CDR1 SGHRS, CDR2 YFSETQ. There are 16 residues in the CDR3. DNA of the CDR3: TGCGCCAGCAGCTTGAGAGCGGGGGGGCTTCTAGATGAGCAGTTCTTC. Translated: CASSLRAGGLLDEQFF.

CDR3 region: CASSYTGAGGELFF. The CDR3 nucleotides read TGTGCCAGCAGCTATACAGGGGCCGGCGGGGAGCTGTTTTTT. The rearrangement joins TRBV2 to TRBJ2-2, with 7 bases that match TRBD1. The CDR3 runs 14 residues. V was clipped by 6 bases and J by 7 bases; unmatched bases: 8. Germline values: CDR1 SNHLY, CDR2 FYNNEI.

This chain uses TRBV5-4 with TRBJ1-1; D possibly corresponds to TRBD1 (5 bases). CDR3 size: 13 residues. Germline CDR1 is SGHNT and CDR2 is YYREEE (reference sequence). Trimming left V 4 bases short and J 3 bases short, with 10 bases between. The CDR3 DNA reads TGTGCCAGCAGCACGGACACCTACACTGAAGCTTTCTTT. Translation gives CASSTDTYTEAFF.

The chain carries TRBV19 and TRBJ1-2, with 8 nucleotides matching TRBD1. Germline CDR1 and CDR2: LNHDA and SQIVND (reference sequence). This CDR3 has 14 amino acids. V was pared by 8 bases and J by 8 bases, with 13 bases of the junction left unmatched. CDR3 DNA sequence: TGTGCCAGTCGCGGACAGGGAAAAGACAGAGGCTACACCTTC. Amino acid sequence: CASRGQGKDRGYTF.

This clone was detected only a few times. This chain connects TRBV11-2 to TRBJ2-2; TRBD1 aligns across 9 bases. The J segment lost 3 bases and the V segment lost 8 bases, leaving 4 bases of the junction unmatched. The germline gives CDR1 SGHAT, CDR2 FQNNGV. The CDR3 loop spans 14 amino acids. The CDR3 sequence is CASSGTGYTGELFF. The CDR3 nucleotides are TGTGCCAGCTCCGGGACAGGGTACACCGGGGAGCTGTTTTTT.

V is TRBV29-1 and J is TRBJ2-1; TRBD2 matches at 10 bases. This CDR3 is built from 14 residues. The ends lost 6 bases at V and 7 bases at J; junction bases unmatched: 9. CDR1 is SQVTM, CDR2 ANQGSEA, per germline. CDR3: CSVELAGKGNEQFF. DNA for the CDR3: TGCAGCGTGGAACTAGCGGGGAAGGGTAATGAGCAGTTCTTC.

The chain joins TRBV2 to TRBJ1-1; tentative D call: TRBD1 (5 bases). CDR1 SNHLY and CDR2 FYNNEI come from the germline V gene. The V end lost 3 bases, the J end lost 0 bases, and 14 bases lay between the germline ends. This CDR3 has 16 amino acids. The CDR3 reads CASSEMRQGVNTEAFF. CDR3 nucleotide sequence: TGTGCCAGCAGTGAGATGCGTCAGGGCGTGAACACTGAAGCTTTCTTT.

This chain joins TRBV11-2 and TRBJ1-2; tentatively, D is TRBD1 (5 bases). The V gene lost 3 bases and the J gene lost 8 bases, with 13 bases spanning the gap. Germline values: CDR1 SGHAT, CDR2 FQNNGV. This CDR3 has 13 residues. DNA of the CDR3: TGTGCCAGCAGCTTTAGTTCAGGGTCCGGCTACACCTTC. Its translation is CASSFSSGSGYTF.